This TCR beta chain was identified in a study of cytomegalovirus exposure and HLA in healthy donors. Regarding the study as a whole: A few chains tied to CMV proved CMV antigen-specific in vitro.

As regards this clone: The target antigen is unknown.

V was cut by 1 base and J by 8 bases, with 21 bases left in between. This CDR3 is 16 amino acids long. Germline V gene data show CDR1 as SGHRS and CDR2 as YFSETQ. Researchers ran the PCR with 60 Vbeta and 13 Jbeta primers. The repertoire was sequenced with immunoSEQ multiplex PCR; TCRdb's copy has only in-frame clones and lacks some. The sample contains around 160,000 clones, about 80% of which appear only once. Sequencing used PBMCs. The sequence derives from a man aged 50 to 60 in good health and CMV-seropositive. V usage is TRBV5-1 and J usage is TRBJ1-2; D is possibly TRBD1 (6 bases). CDR3 region: CASSLSFGGPEGGYTF. CDR3 DNA sequence: TGCGCCAGCAGCTTGAGTTTTGGGGGCCCCGAGGGGGGCTACACCTTC.